These 21 T cell receptor beta chains share one sample of origin, sequenced in a study of regulatory T cells in long-lasting Graves disease (dated by TCRdb to about 2021). The time point label, read with the paper, signifies: persistent/refractory GD, antithyroid drugs over 5 years with positive TRAb. RNA was extracted from PBMCs in TRIzol for both TCR sequencing and RNA sequencing. Library generation was performed with multiplex PCR. The sequencer was an Illumina HiSeq 4000. TCR beta libraries were built with iRepertoire HTBI primers and Arm-PCR amplification of CDR3 regions. Starting from the raw public reads, TCRdb applied fastp trimming at Q25, assembled clones with MiXCR and retained in-frame beta chains. Here each entry gathers all rows of one CDR3 protein and keeps the most common genes and DNA. This sample is represented by a few hundred thousand distinct CDR3 sequences; around a fifth of them were singletons. The ten largest clones capture over 10% of the sample.

The source was peripheral blood mononuclear cells (PBMCs), collected when the disease was refractory, from a patient treated with antithyroid drugs. These receptors were obtained from a female donor with Graves disease.

At least ten counts were recorded for this clonotype. J is TRBJ2-2 and V is TRBV12-3 or TRBV12-4, with D possibly matching TRBD1 (6 bases). Trimming removed 5 bases at V and 8 bases at J, with 18 bases between. The CDR3 spans 15 residues. CDR3 in DNA: TGTGCCAGCAGTCCCTCCCCGCTACAGGGAGGGGAGCTGTTTTTT. It codes for CASSPSPLQGGELFF.

This clonotype was found many times. The chain combines TRBV10-3 with TRBJ1-5; D is possibly TRBD1 (5 bases). This CDR3 has 15 residues. Germline values: CDR1 ENHRY, CDR2 SYGVKD. V was shortened by 2 bases and J by 4 bases, with 12 bases between the two germline ends. CDR3 bases: TGTGCCATCAGTGAGGGGCAGGGAGGGAATCAGCCCCAGCATTTT. Protein product: CAISEGQGGNQPQHF.

The genes are TRBV13 and TRBJ2-2; either TRBD1 or TRBD2 may supply D (6 bases each). The V end was cut by 5 bases, the J end by 6 bases, with 16 bases between. The CDR3 is made up of 15 amino acids. Germline V gene sequence: CDR1 PRHDT, CDR2 FYEKMQ (reference sequence). CDR3 loop: CASSQGGRGAGELFF. CDR3 DNA: TGTGCCAGCAGCCAAGGGGGGAGAGGAGCCGGGGAGCTGTTTTTT.

The rearrangement uses TRBV10-3 and TRBJ1-2; 7 positions agree with TRBD1. V was clipped by 0 bases and J by 4 bases; unmatched bases: 11. The CDR3 length is 17 residues. Germline V gene data show CDR1 as ENHRY and CDR2 as SYGVKD. The CDR3 protein is CAISESTRQGISYGYTF. The CDR3 nucleotides are TGTGCCATCAGTGAGTCGACGAGACAGGGAATCAGCTATGGCTACACCTTC.

This clonotype was counted many times. DNA of the CDR3: TGTGCCAGCAGCTCGACCGGGGCAGAAGAGACCCAGTACTTC. This sequence encodes CASSSTGAEETQYF. The chain joins TRBV7-2 to TRBJ2-5, with D tentatively TRBD1 or TRBD2 (5 bases each). V was cut by 4 bases and J by 3 bases, with 12 bases left in between. Germline V CDR1 and CDR2: SGHTA, FQGNSA. The CDR3 sequence is 14 residues long.

On this clonotype itself: A read error is likely here: a far larger clone is one base away. This chain joins TRBV12-3 or TRBV12-4 and TRBJ2-1, with D uncertain. V gave up 2 bases and J gave up 10 bases, with 15 bases separating them. The CDR3 contains 14 residues. CDR3 coding DNA: TGTGCCAGCAGTTTAAGACAACTTAACTACGAGCAGTTCTTC. Translating it yields CASSLRQLNYEQFF.

Comments on this clonotype: A single base separates this from a much larger clone, so it may be a read error. This chain connects TRBV6-1 to TRBJ1-6; 7 bases are a match to TRBD1. The CDR3 consists of 13 residues. Germline V CDR1 and CDR2: MNHNS, SASEGT. V lost 6 bases and J lost 11; bases outside the gene matches: 7. CDR3 in DNA: TGTGCCAGCAGACAGGGGAGAAGTCCACCCCTCCACTTT. Translation: CASRQGRSPPLHF.

This clonotype was counted at least ten times. CDR3 DNA sequence: TGTGCCAGCAGCGAGGAAGATAGCAATCAGCCCCAGCATTTT. It is translated as CASSEEDSNQPQHF. The rearrangement joins TRBV2 to TRBJ1-5; no definite D call. In germline, CDR1 is SNHLY, CDR2 FYNNEI. Trimming left V 6 bases short and J 0 bases short, with 9 bases between. The CDR3 contains 14 residues.

This clonotype was seen repeatedly, ten times or more. The chain is built from TRBV2 and TRBJ2-7, with D tentatively TRBD1 or TRBD2 (5 bases each). CDR1 and CDR2 from the germline V gene are SNHLY and FYNNEI. CDR3 length: 13 amino acids. Trimming pared 4 bases from V and 6 bases from J, leaving 13 bases between. CDR3 nucleotides: TGTGCCAGCAGTGGAGCGTTTGGGGGCGAGCAGTACTTC. This codes for CASSGAFGGEQYF.

The chain has TRBV5-6 and TRBJ2-7, with 8 bases matching TRBD1. CDR1 SGHDT and CDR2 YYEEEE come from the germline V gene. J gave up 2 bases and V 4 bases, and 5 bases lay outside the gene matches. This CDR3 is 14 amino acids long. The CDR3 loop reads CASSTRDRPYEQYF. The CDR3 DNA sequence: TGTGCCAGCAGCACAAGGGACAGGCCCTACGAGCAGTACTTC.

This clonotype was observed a handful of times. Here the CDR3 reads CASSQGRLNYGYTF. As DNA, the CDR3 is TGCGCCAGCAGCCAAGGACGGCTGAACTATGGCTACACCTTC. The chain uses TRBV4-3 and TRBJ1-2; no firm D call. CDR3 length equals 14 residues. V was shortened by 1 base and J by 2 bases, with 8 bases between the two germline ends. CDR1 is LGHNA, CDR2 YSLEER, per germline.

This clonotype has just a few counts. The gene calls are TRBV30 and TRBJ1-5, with 8 bases that match TRBD1. Germline loops: CDR1 GTSNPN, CDR2 SVGIG (reference sequence). The CDR3 length is 13 residues. The V and J ends lost 6 bases and 0 bases, in that order; junction bases with no gene match: 1. The CDR3 loop is CACQGASNQPQHF. In nucleotides, the CDR3 is TGTGCCTGTCAGGGGGCTAGCAATCAGCCCCAGCATTTT.

This clonotype was detected a few times. This may be a read error, as it is one base from a much larger clone. V gene TRBV2 combines with J gene TRBJ2-3, with D unclear. Trimming removed 7 bases from V and 2 bases from J, with 4 bases in between. The CDR3 runs 11 residues. CDR1 SNHLY and CDR2 FYNNEI come from the germline V gene. Here the CDR3 DNA reads TGTGCCAGCACTTACACAGATACGCAGTATTTT. It codes for CASTYTDTQYF. The entire variable domain, with the rest obtained from reference TRBV2 and TRBJ2-3, is as follows: EPEVTQTPSHQVTQMGQEVILRCVPISNHLYFYWYRQILGQKVEFLVSFYNNEISEKSEIFDDQFSVERPDGSNFTLKIRSTKLEDSAMYFCASTYTDTQYFGPGTRLTVL.

Comments on this clonotype: Mismatch with germline at one junction end may stem from a read error. The genes are TRBV7-9 and TRBJ2-1; a possible D gene is TRBD2 (5 bases). CDR3 length equals 16 residues. The germline CDR1 and CDR2 sequences are SEHNR and FQNEAQ (reference sequence). The CDR3 DNA reads as TGTACCAGCAGCTTAGCGCCCATACCAATCCTTGGTGAGCAGTTCTTC. Its translation: CTSSLAPIPILGEQFF.

At least ten counts were recorded for this clonotype. V is TRBV2 and J is TRBJ2-5; TRBD1 matches at 8 bases. This CDR3 spans 12 amino acids. Germline CDR1 reads SNHLY; CDR2 reads FYNNEI. Trimming cost V 6 bases and J 3 bases; bases outside gene matches: 0. The CDR3 sequence: CASRTGEETQYF. The CDR3 bases are TGTGCCAGCAGGACAGGGGAAGAGACCCAGTACTTC.

The table lists this clonotype with many counts. The chain couples TRBV2 to TRBJ1-2; D perhaps matches TRBD1 (5 bases). The CDR3 is 14 amino acids. Per the germline V gene, CDR1 is SNHLY and CDR2 is FYNNEI. Trimming left V 1 base short and J 3 bases short, with 9 bases between. The CDR3 sequence is CASSEGGIDYGYTF. The DNA for the CDR3 is TGTGCCAGCAGTGAAGGGGGGATCGACTATGGCTACACCTTC.

The V and J genes are TRBV6-2 or TRBV6-3 and TRBJ2-2, with 7 positions matching TRBD1. After removal of 6 bases from V and 7 bases from J, the junction contained 17 bases not matched to a gene. CDR1 is MNHEY, CDR2 SVGEGT, per germline. There are 17 residues in the CDR3. The CDR3 nucleotides read TGTGCCAGCAGCCACGACTACCTCGGGCAGGGGGTCGGGGAGCTGTTTTTT. Its translation is CASSHDYLGQGVGELFF.

The CDR3 DNA reads as TGTGCCACCAGTGATTTTTTCGGCTACGAGCAGTACTTC. Its protein product is CATSDFFGYEQYF. The J gene is TRBJ2-7, the V gene TRBV24-1; no definite D call. The V end lost 1 base, the J end lost 3 bases, and 6 bases lay between the germline ends. CDR3 length equals 13 residues. Germline V CDR1 and CDR2: KGHDR, SFDVKD.

This sequence joins TRBV5-1 and TRBJ1-1, with D maybe TRBD1 (6 bases). The V gene's germline CDR1 is SGHRS and CDR2 YFSETQ. This CDR3 region has 15 residues. V was pared by 2 bases and J by 0 bases, with 11 bases between. The CDR3 spells CASSLRGALNTEAFF. DNA of the CDR3: TGCGCCAGCAGCTTAAGGGGGGCCTTGAACACTGAAGCTTTCTTT.

This chain links TRBV4-3 with TRBJ2-7; TRBD1 or TRBD2 may be the D gene (6 bases each). The germline V gene has CDR1 LGHNA and CDR2 YSLEER. V lost 0 bases to trimming and J lost 6 bases, with 15 bases between them. The CDR3 sequence is 15 residues long. The CDR3 reads CASSQEWWGASEQYF. DNA for the CDR3: TGCGCCAGCAGCCAAGAATGGTGGGGGGCCTCCGAGCAGTACTTC.

The gene calls are TRBV20-1 and TRBJ2-1; 7 bases agree with TRBD1. Trimming took 7 bases from V and 0 from J; bases not matched to a gene: 6. The CDR3 length is 14 residues. Germline loops: CDR1 DFQATT, CDR2 SNEGSKA (reference sequence). The CDR3 DNA is TGCAGTGAGACAGGGCCTAGCTCCTACAATGAGCAGTTCTTC. This translates into CSETGPSSYNEQFF.